The 10 T cell receptor beta chains listed next were all sequenced from one sample in a study of early T cells in non-severe SARS-CoV-2 infection. TCRdb re-analysed the 5' RACE reads in MiXCR, keeping a single row per CDR3 protein. Here the sample spans about 22,000 distinct CDR3 sequences, 3% to 4.5% being singletons. Input material: whole blood. Every receptor here comes from an adult who was a healthcare worker with PCR-confirmed SARS-CoV-2 infection or an uninfected control (not recorded which).

This clonotype was detected many times. This chain links TRBV7-9 with TRBJ2-2; D may match TRBD1 or TRBD2 (5 bases each). Germline loops: CDR1 SEHNR, CDR2 FQNEAQ (reference sequence). The CDR3 has 17 residues. V was pared by 0 bases and J by 7 bases, with 18 bases between. CDR3 DNA sequence: TGTGCCAGCAGCTTAGCAGGGGCTGGACCCGGAGGCGGGGAGCTGTTTTTT. Protein: CASSLAGAGPGGGELFF.

This clonotype is medium-sized. CDR3 loop: CSSERGSGNEQFF. The CDR3 DNA follows: TGCAGCTCTGAGCGCGGGAGTGGCAATGAGCAGTTCTTC. This chain connects TRBV29-1 to TRBJ2-1; TRBD2 aligns across 7 bases. The V gene end was trimmed by 8 bases and the J gene end by 6 bases; junction bases not matched to a gene: 10. The CDR3 runs 13 residues. The germline V gene has CDR1 SQVTM and CDR2 ANQGSEA.

The chain is built from TRBV7-2 and TRBJ2-3; 10 nucleotides match TRBD2. V shed 6 bases, J shed 4 bases, and the junction held 7 bases outside the gene matches. The CDR3 is made up of 15 amino acids. Germline assignment: CDR1 SGHTA and CDR2 FQGNSA. CDR3 sequence reads: CASRPIAGGPDTQYF. CDR3 sequence (DNA): TGTGCCAGCAGGCCAATAGCGGGAGGTCCAGATACGCAGTATTTT.

The sample holds many counts of this clonotype. The chain is built from TRBV10-2 and TRBJ1-6; D gene ambiguous. Looked up from germline, CDR1 is WSHSY and CDR2 is SAAADI. The CDR3 has 13 amino acids. V was trimmed by 5 bases and J by 7 bases, leaving 9 bases between them. The CDR3 nucleotides read TGCGCCAGCAGTATGATGGGAAATTCACCCCTCCACTTT. Residues: CASSMMGNSPLHF.

By sample share, this clonotype is medium-sized. This rearrangement joins TRBV9 to TRBJ2-7; D gene ambiguous. The germline V gene encodes CDR1 SGDLS and CDR2 YYNGEE. This CDR3 comprises 13 residues. V was clipped by 4 bases and J by 0 bases, with 8 bases between them. CDR3 residues: CASSPRSSYEQYF. CDR3 nucleotides: TGTGCCAGCAGCCCCCGGAGCTCCTACGAGCAGTACTTC.

This clonotype was seen repeatedly, ten times or more. CDR3 sequence (DNA): TGCGCCAGCAGCTTCGGACAGGGGAGGAACTATGGCTACACCTTC. It yields the protein CASSFGQGRNYGYTF. The rearrangement links TRBV5-1 to TRBJ1-2, with TRBD1 matching 9 bases. V trimming: 2 bases; J trimming: 2 bases; junction bases outside the gene matches: 4. From germline, CDR1 is SGHRS and CDR2 YFSETQ. This CDR3 is built from 15 residues. The full variable domain, with the rest looked up from reference TRBV5-1 and TRBJ1-2, is KAGVTQTPRYLIKTRGQQVTLSCSPISGHRSVSWYQQTPGQGLQFLFEYFSETQRNKGNFPGRFSGRQFSNSRSEMNVSTLELGDSALYLCASSFGQGRNYGYTFGSGTRLTVV.

This clonotype is deemed medium-sized. The chain uses TRBV7-2 and TRBJ1-2; maybe TRBD1 (5 bases). Trimming stripped 5 bases from V and 1 base from J, with 14 bases between. The CDR3 has 15 amino acids. The germline V gene has CDR1 SGHTA and CDR2 FQGNSA. Here the CDR3 DNA reads TGTGCCAGCAGCCCCTCTACGGGGCGTAACTATGGCTACACCTTC. Protein product: CASSPSTGRNYGYTF.

This clonotype was seen at least ten times. J is TRBJ1-1 and V is TRBV5-1; D not resolved. V dropped 1 base and J dropped 0 bases, with 7 bases sitting between them. This CDR3 comprises 14 residues. Germline V gene lookup returns CDR1 SGHRS and CDR2 YFSETQ. The CDR3 here is CASSLNGMNTEAFF. The CDR3 coding sequence is TGCGCCAGCAGCTTGAACGGGATGAACACTGAAGCTTTCTTT.

A word on this clonotype: A clone one base away is much larger, so this may be a read error. This sequence joins TRBV5-1 and TRBJ1-1; D remains unclear. The CDR3 length is 13 residues. Germline lookup yields CDR1 SGHRS and CDR2 YFSETQ. The CDR3 reads CASSLGPAAEASF. CDR3 sequence (DNA): TGCGCCAGCAGCTTAGGCCCGGCAGCTGAAGCTTCCTTT.

This clonotype was counted at least ten times. The chain recombines TRBV29-1 with TRBJ2-7; D may match TRBD1 or TRBD2 (5 bases each). Trimming cost V 6 bases and J 2 bases, with 11 bases left between them. The germline V gene has CDR1 SQVTM and CDR2 ANQGSEA. This CDR3 contains 12 residues. In DNA, the CDR3 is TGCAGCGTCGGTCCGGGGCCCTACGAGCAGTACTTC. Its protein product is CSVGPGPYEQYF.